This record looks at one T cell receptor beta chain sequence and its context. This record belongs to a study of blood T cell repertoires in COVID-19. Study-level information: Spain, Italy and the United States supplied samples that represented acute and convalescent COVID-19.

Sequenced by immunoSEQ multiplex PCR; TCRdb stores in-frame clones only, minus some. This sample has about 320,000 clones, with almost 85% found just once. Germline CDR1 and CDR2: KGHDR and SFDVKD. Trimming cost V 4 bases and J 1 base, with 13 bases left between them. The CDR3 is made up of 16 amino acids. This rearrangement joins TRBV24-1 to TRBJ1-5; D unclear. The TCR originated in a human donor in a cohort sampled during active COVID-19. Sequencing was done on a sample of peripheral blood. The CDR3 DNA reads TGTGCCACCAGTGAACCCGGGGAGGGAAGCAATCAGCCCCAGCATTTT. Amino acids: CATSEPGEGSNQPQHF.